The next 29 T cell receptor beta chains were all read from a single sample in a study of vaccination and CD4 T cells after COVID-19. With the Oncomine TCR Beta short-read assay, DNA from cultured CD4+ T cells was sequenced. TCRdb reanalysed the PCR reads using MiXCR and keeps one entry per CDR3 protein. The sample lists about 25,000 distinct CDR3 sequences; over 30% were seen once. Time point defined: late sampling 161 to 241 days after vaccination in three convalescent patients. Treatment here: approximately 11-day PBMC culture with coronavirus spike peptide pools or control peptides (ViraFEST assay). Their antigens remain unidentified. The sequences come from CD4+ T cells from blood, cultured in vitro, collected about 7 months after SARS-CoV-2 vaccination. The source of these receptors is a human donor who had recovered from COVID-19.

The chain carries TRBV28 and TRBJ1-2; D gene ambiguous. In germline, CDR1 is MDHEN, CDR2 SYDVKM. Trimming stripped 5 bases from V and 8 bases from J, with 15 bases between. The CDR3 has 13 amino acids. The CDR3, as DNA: TGTGCCAGCAGTACACCCGCCATAGGCGGCTACACCTTC. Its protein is CASSTPAIGGYTF.

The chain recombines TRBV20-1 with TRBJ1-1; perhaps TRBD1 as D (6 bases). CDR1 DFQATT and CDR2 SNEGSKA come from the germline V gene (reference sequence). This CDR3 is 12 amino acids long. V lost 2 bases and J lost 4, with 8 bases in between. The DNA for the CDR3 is TGCAGTGCTAGAAAGGGGGTCACTGAAGCTTTCTTT. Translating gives CSARKGVTEAFF.

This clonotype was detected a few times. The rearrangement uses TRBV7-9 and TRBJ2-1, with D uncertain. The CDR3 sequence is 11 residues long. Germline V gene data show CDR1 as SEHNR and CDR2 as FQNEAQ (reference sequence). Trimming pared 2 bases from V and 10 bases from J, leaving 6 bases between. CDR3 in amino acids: CASSLIGEQFF. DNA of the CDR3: TGTGCCAGCAGCTTAATTGGGGAGCAGTTCTTC.

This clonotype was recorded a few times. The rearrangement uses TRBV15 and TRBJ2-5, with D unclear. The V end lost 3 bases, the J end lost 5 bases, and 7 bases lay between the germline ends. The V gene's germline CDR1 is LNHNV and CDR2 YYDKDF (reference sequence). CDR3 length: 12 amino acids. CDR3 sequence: CATSRGRETQYF. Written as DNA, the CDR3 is TGTGCCACCAGCAGGGGCCGGGAGACCCAGTACTTC.

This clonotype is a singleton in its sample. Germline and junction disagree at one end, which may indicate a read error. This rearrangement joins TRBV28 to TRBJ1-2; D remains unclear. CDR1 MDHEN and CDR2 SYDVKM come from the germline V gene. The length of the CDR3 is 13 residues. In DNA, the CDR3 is TGTGCCAGCAGCCCTAGTGGAACACATGGCTTCACCTTC. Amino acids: CASSPSGTHGFTF.

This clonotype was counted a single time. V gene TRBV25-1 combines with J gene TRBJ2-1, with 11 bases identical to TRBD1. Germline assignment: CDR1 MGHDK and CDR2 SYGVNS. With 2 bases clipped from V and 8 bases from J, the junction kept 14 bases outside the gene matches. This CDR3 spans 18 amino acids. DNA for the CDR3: TGTGCCAGCAGTGAAACCTTAGGACAGGGGGCTTCCAAGGATGAGCAGTTCTTC. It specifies CASSETLGQGASKDEQFF.

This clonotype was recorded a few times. The CDR3 DNA follows: TGTGCCAGCAGTTCCGGGACCGGGGGCTTTCAGCCCCAGCATTTT. The encoded protein is CASSSGTGGFQPQHF. The rearrangement links TRBV28 to TRBJ1-5; a possible D gene is TRBD1 (6 bases). Trimming removed 4 bases at V and 6 bases at J, with 16 bases between. The V gene's germline CDR1 is MDHEN and CDR2 SYDVKM. The CDR3 has 15 residues.

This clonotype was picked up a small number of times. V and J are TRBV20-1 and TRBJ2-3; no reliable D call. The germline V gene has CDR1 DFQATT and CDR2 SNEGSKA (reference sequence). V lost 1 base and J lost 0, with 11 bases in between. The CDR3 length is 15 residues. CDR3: CSARAITPSTDTQYF. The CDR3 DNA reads TGCAGTGCTAGAGCCATTACCCCTAGCACAGATACGCAGTATTTT.

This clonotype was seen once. DNA for the CDR3: TGTGCCAGCAGTTATCGGGAGACCGGGGAGCTGTTTTTT. It codes for CASSYRETGELFF. The chain carries TRBV14 and TRBJ2-2, with D possibly matching TRBD2 (6 bases). The CDR3 totals 13 residues. With 6 bases removed from V and 5 bases from J, the gap between germline ends came to 10 bases. Germline CDR1 reads SGHDN; CDR2 reads FVKESK.

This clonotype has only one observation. CDR3 amino acids: CASSQTGGGTDTQYF. The DNA of the CDR3 is TGTGCCAGTAGCCAAACAGGGGGAGGCACAGATACGCAGTATTTT. This chain links TRBV19 with TRBJ2-3; 8 nucleotides align to TRBD1. Per the germline V gene, CDR1 is LNHDA and CDR2 is SQIVND (reference sequence). The trim removed 6 bases at V and 1 base at J, leaving 6 bases unmatched. This CDR3 spans 15 amino acids.

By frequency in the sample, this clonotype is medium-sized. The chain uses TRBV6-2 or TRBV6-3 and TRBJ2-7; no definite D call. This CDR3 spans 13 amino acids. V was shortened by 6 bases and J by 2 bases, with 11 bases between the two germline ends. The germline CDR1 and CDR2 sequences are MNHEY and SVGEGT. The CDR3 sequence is CASRTTGPYEQYF. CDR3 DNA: TGTGCCAGCAGAACCACTGGGCCCTACGAGCAGTACTTC.

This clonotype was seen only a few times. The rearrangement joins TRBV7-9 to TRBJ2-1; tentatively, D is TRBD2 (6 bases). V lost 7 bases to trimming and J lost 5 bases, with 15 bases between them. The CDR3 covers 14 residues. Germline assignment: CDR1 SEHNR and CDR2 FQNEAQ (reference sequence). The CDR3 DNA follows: TGTGCCAGCAAGGCTAGCGAATTCCACAATGAGCAGTTCTTC. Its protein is CASKASEFHNEQFF.

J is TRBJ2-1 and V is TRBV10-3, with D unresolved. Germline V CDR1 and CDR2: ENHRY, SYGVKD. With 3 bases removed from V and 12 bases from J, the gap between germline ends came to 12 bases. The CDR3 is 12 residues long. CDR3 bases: TGTGCCATCAGTGATATCAGTAGCCGGCAGTTCTTC. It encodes CAISDISSRQFF.

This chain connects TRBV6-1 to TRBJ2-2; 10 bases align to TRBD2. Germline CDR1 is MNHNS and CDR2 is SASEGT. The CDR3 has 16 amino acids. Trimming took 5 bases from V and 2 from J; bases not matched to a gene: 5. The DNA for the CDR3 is TGTGCCAGCAGTAACAGCGGGAGGGCCAACACCGGGGAGCTGTTTTTT. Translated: CASSNSGRANTGELFF.

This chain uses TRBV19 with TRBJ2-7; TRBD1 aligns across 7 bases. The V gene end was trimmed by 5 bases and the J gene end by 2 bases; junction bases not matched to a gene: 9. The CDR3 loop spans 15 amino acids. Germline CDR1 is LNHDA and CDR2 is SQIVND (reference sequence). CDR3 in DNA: TGTGCCAGTAGTGCAATGACAGGGTCACCCTACGAGCAGTACTTC. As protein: CASSAMTGSPYEQYF. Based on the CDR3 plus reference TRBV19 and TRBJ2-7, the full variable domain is DGGITQSPKYLFRKEGQNVTLSCEQNLNHDAMYWYRQDPGQGLRLIYYSQIVNDFQKGDIAEGYSVSREKKESFPLTVTSAQKNPTAFYLCASSAMTGSPYEQYFGPGTRLTVT.

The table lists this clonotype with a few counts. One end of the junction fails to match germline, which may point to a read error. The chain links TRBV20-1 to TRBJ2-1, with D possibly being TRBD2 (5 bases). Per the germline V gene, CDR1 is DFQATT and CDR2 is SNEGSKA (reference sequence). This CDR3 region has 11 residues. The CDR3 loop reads CGGSIDNEQFF. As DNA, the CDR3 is TGTGGAGGTTCAATCGACAATGAGCAGTTCTTC.

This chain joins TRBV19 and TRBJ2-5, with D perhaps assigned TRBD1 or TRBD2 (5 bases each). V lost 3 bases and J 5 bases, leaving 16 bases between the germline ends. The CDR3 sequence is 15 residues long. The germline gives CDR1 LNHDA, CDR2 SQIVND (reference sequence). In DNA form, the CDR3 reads TGTGCCAGTAGTATTCGGGGACCGATGATGGAGACCCAGTACTTC. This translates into CASSIRGPMMETQYF.

The CDR3 here is CASRTGGRPQHF. Written as DNA, the CDR3 is TGTGCCAGCAGGACAGGGGGTCGGCCCCAGCATTTT. The rearrangement links TRBV6-2 or TRBV6-3 to TRBJ1-5; 9 bases map to TRBD1. Trimming took 6 bases from V and 9 from J; bases not matched to a gene: 3. The CDR3 is 12 residues long. Germline V lookup: CDR1 MNHEY, CDR2 SVGEGT.

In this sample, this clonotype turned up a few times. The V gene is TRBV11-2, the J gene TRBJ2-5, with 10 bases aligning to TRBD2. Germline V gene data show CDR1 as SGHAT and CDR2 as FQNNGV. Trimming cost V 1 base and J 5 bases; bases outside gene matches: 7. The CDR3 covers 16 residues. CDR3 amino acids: CASSLGRAGGPETQYF. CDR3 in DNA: TGTGCCAGCAGCTTAGGCCGAGCGGGAGGGCCGGAGACCCAGTACTTC.

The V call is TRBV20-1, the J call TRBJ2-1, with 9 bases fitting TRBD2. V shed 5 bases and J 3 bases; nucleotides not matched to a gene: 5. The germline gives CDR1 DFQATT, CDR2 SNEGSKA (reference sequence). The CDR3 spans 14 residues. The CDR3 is CSALAGSNYNEQFF. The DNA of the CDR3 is TGCAGTGCTCTAGCGGGGTCTAACTACAATGAGCAGTTCTTC.

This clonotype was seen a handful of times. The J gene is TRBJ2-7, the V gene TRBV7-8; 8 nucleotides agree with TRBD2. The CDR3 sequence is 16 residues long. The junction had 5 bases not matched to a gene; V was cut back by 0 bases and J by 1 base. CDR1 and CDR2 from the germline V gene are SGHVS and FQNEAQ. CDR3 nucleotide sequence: TGTGCCAGCAGCTTAGCAGTCACTAGCGGTTCCTACGAGCAGTACTTC. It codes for CASSLAVTSGSYEQYF. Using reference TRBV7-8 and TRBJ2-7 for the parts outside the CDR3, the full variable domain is GAGVSQSPRYKVAKRGQDVALRCDPISGHVSLFWYQQALGQGPEFLTYFQNEAQLDKSGLPSDRFFAERPEGSVSTLKIQRTQQEDSAVYLCASSLAVTSGSYEQYFGPGTRLTVT.

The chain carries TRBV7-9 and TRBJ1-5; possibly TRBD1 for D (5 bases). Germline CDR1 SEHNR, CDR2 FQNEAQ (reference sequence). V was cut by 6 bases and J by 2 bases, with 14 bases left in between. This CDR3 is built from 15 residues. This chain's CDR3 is CASRPAAGRNQPQHF. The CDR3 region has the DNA TGTGCCAGCAGACCCGCCGCGGGGCGCAATCAGCCCCAGCATTTT. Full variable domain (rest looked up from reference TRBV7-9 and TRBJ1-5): DTGVSQNPRHKITKRGQNVTFRCDPISEHNRLYWYRQTLGQGPEFLTYFQNEAQLEKSRLLSDRFSAERPKGSFSTLEIQRTEQGDSAMYLCASRPAAGRNQPQHFGDGTRLSIL.

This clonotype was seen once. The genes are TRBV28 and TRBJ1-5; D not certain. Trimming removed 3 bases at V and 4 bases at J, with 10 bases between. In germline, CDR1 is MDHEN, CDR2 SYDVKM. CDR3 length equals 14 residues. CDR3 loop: CASSLLEENQPQHF. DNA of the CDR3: TGTGCCAGCAGTTTGTTGGAAGAAAATCAGCCCCAGCATTTT. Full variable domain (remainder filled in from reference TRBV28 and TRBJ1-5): DVKVTQSSRYLVKRTGEKVFLECVQDMDHENMFWYRQDPGLGLRLIYFSYDVKMKEKGDIPEGYSVSREKKERFSLILESASTNQTSMYLCASSLLEENQPQHFGDGTRLSIL.

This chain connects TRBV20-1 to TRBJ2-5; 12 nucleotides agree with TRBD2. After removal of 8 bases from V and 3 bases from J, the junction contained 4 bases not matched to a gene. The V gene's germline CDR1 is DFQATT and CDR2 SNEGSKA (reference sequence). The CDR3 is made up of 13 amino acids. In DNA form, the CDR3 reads TGCAGTCATGCTAGCGGGAGGGAAGAGACCCAGTACTTC. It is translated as CSHASGREETQYF.

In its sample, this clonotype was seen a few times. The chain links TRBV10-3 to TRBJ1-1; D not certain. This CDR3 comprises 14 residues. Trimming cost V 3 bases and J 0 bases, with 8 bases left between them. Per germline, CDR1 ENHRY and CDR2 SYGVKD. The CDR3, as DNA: TGTGCCATCAGTGATTGGAGGCTGAACACTGAAGCTTTCTTT. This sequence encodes CAISDWRLNTEAFF.

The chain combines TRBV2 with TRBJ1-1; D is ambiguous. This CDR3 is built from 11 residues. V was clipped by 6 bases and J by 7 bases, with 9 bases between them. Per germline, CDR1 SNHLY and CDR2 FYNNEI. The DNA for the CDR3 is TGTGCCAGCAGCCCTTTTGGTGAAGCTTTCTTT. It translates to CASSPFGEAFF.

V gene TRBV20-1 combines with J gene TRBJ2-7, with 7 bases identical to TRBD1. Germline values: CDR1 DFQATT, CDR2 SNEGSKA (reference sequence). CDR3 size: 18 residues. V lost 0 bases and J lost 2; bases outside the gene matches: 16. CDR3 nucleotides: TGCAGTGCTAGAGATCGTCTGGAAGGGGGCGCTAATCCCTACGAGCAGTACTTC. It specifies CSARDRLEGGANPYEQYF.

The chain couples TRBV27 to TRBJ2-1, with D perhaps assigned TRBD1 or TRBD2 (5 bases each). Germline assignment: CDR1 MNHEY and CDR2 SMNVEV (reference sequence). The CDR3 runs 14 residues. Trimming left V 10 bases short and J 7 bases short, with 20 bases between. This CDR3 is CATQSFERGNEQFF. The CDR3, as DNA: TGTGCCACCCAAAGTTTTGAGAGGGGTAATGAGCAGTTCTTC.

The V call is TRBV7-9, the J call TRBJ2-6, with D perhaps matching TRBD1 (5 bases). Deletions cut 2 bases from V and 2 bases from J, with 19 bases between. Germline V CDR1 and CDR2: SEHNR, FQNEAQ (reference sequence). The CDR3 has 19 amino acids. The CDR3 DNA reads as TGTGCCAGCAGCTTAAATAGGGGAAGAAGGGTTCCTGGGGCCAACGTCCTGACTTTC. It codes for CASSLNRGRRVPGANVLTF.